This T cell receptor (beta chain) was sequenced in a study of post-analysis software for immune sequencing data. Across the whole study: Relapsing-remitting, secondary progressive and progressive-relapsing forms of multiple sclerosis all featured among disease courses. Study-level findings and limits: Same-batch samples co-clustered strongly by F measure. Versus controls, multiple sclerosis patients showed significantly lower diversity (normalized Chao1). The five TRBV segments detected at higher frequency in patients than in controls included TRBV5-6, TRBV5-1 and TRBV20-1.

Germline values: CDR1 SGHVS, CDR2 FQNEAQ. The J segment lost 13 bases and the V segment lost 4 bases, leaving 18 bases of the junction unmatched. CDR3 size: 16 residues. As concerns this clonotype: Its antigen is not known.

Unique-molecular-identifier-tagged TCR beta cDNA libraries were used. Some 500,000 cDNA molecules came from around 1 to 10 million T cells. TCRdb re-called the PCR reads with MiXCR, one entry per CDR3 protein. There are approximately 350,000 distinct CDR3 sequences in the sample; roughly 35% occur only once, and around 15% lies in the top ten. The sample taken for sequencing was blood. This chain links TRBV7-8 with TRBJ2-4; 8 bases align to TRBD2. The TCR sequence derives from a girl aged 5-17 years with multiple sclerosis. The chain's CDR3 is CASSSHGSGASREQYF. The CDR3 DNA reads as TGTGCCAGCAGCTCCCATGGTAGCGGGGCCTCGAGGGAGCAGTACTTC.